This entry concerns a single TCR beta chain. The repertoire was sequenced with immunoSEQ multiplex PCR; TCRdb's copy has only in-frame clones and lacks some. The table has about 88,000 clones, 92% seen once. This record comes from a study of T cell responses to AZD1222 COVID-19 vaccine. V shed 6 bases and J shed 2 bases, with 8 bases lying between them. CDR1 is MNHEY, CDR2 SVGAGI, per germline. The CDR3 runs to 12 residues. Sequenced here: peripheral blood, sampled on day 0 of AZD1222 vaccination. V is TRBV6-5 and J is TRBJ2-7; D not certain. The receptor was derived from an adult in good health. The CDR3 DNA is TGTGCCAGCAGGGCGACGGCCTACGAGCAGTACTTC. This translates into CASRATAYEQYF.